These T cell receptor beta chains were read from a single sample in a study of Graves' ophthalmopathy and Graves' hyperthyroidism. In TCRdb, the multiplex PCR reads were re-called with MiXCR into one record per CDR3 protein. The table includes roughly 400,000 distinct CDR3 sequences, about a sixth detected once. Sequencing input: peripheral blood. These receptors came from an adult woman with stable Graves' hyperthyroidism. Both conserved end residues are part of each CDR3. The order of the fields is D gene, clone size, V gene, J gene, CDR3 protein, CDR3 DNA. D genes are given only for firm matches. The size of a clone is reported for some rows only, either as once, few or many, or as a class for expanded clones.

>NA|many|TRBV11-2|TRBJ1-5
CASSSTTQPQHF
TGTGCCAGCAGCTCCACCACTCAGCCCCAGCATTTT
>NA|many|TRBV20-1|TRBJ2-7
CSARDAGLGYEQYF
TGCAGTGCTAGAGATGCGGGATTGGGCTACGAGCAGTACTTC
>NA|many|TRBV6-5|TRBJ2-7
CASSYSGRQYF
TGTGCCAGCAGTTACTCTGGGCGGCAGTACTTC
>NA|many|TRBV14|TRBJ2-5
CASSIRAGEAQYF
TGTGCCAGCAGTATCAGGGCAGGGGAGGCCCAGTACTTC
>NA|many|TRBV27|TRBJ2-2
CASSSARTLAGELFF
TGTGCCAGCAGTTCCGCTAGGACGCTGGCAGGGGAGCTGTTTTTT
>TRBD2|many|TRBV30|TRBJ2-4
CAWRPASGGGKNIQYF
TGTGCCTGGAGACCGGCCAGCGGGGGGGGCAAAAACATTCAGTACTTC
>NA|NA|TRBV6-5|TRBJ1-1
CASSYGTSRTEAFF
TGTGCCAGCAGTTACGGGACAAGCCGCACTGAAGCTTTCTTT
>TRBD1|many|TRBV6-2/TRBV6-3|TRBJ1-6
CASRSDRGRGSPLHF
TGTGCCAGCAGATCGGACAGGGGGAGAGGTTCACCCCTCCACTTT
>TRBD2|NA|TRBV11-2|TRBJ2-7
CASSLGWTSTEQYF
TGTGCCAGCAGCTTGGGTTGGACTAGCACCGAGCAGTACTTC
>NA|many|TRBV7-2|TRBJ2-5
CASSLLSGTPETQYF
TGTGCCAGCAGCTTATTATCTGGGACGCCTGAGACCCAGTACTTC
>NA|many|TRBV28|TRBJ1-2
CASRGGTNYGYTF
TGTGCCAGCAGGGGCGGAACTAACTATGGCTACACCTTC
>TRBD1|many|TRBV11-2|TRBJ1-5
CASRTGSGNQPQHF
TGTGCCAGCAGGACAGGGTCGGGCAATCAGCCCCAGCATTTT
>NA|many|TRBV11-1|TRBJ2-5
CASSWGHVGTQYF
TGTGCCAGCAGTTGGGGACACGTCGGGACCCAGTACTTC
>NA|many|TRBV6-1|TRBJ2-7
CASSEELASSYEQYF
TGTGCCAGCAGTGAAGAACTTGCGAGCTCCTACGAGCAGTACTTC
>TRBD1|many|TRBV28|TRBJ1-1
CASTGTGGARTEAFF
TGTGCCAGCACAGGGACAGGGGGCGCCAGGACTGAAGCTTTCTTT
>NA|NA|TRBV6-1|TRBJ1-5
CAVHQPQHF
TGTGCCGTCCATCAGCCCCAGCATTTT
>TRBD1|NA|TRBV20-1|TRBJ1-2
CSAEGMTGEGYTF
TGCAGTGCCGAAGGAATGACAGGGGAAGGCTACACCTTC
>NA|many|TRBV20-1|TRBJ2-7
CSASGWGQYF
TGCAGTGCTAGTGGCTGGGGCCAGTACTTC
>NA|many|TRBV20-1|TRBJ2-7
CSARGLSEYYEQYF
TGCAGTGCTAGAGGCCTTAGCGAGTACTACGAGCAGTACTTC
>NA|many|TRBV28|TRBJ2-5
CASSLMGAAEQETQYF
TGTGCCAGCAGTTTAATGGGGGCCGCGGAACAAGAGACCCAGTACTTC